This T cell receptor (beta chain) was observed in a study of T cell responses to AZD1222 COVID-19 vaccine. This table comes from immunoSEQ multiplex PCR, and its TCRdb copy is limited to in-frame clones, with some not included. This table holds around 140,000 clones, 75% to 95% found once. This CDR3 spans 15 amino acids. Deletions cut 3 bases from V and 2 bases from J, with 13 bases between. Germline V gives CDR1 MDHEN, CDR2 SYDVKM. The sequence came from an adult who received the AZD1222 COVID-19 vaccine. This chain uses TRBV28 with TRBJ1-1; D not certain. The sample was peripheral blood, taken 28 days after the second AZD1222 dose. CDR3 DNA: TGTGCCAGCAGTTTCGGAGGGATTGCTAACACTGAAGCTTTCTTT. Translating it yields CASSFGGIANTEAFF.